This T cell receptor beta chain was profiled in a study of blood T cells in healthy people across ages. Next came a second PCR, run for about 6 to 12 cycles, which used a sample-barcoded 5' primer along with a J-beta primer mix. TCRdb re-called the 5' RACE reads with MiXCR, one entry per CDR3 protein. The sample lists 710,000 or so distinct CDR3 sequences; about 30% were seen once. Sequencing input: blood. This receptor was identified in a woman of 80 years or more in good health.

For the CDR3, the DNA is TGTGCCAGCAGCCTCGACATTGTCTATGAGCAGTACTTC. This encodes CASSLDIVYEQYF. The rearrangement uses TRBV7-9 and TRBJ2-5; no firm D call. CDR1 and CDR2 from the germline V gene are SEHNR and FQNEAQ (reference sequence). The CDR3 is made up of 13 amino acids. Trimming stripped 5 bases from V and 11 bases from J, with 18 bases between.